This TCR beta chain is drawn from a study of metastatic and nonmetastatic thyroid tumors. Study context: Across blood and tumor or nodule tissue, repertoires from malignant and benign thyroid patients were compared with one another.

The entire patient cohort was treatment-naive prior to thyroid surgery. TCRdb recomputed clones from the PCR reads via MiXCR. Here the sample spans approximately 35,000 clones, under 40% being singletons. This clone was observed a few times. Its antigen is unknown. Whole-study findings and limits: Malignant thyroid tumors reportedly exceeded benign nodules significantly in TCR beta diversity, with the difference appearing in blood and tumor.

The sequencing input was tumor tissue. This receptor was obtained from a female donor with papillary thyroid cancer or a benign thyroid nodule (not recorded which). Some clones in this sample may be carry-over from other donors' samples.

In DNA form, the CDR3 reads TGTGCCAGCAGTCGGGACAGGGGGCAAGAGACCCAGTACTTC. This gives the protein CASSRDRGQETQYF. This chain uses TRBV6-1 with TRBJ2-5; 11 bases are shared with TRBD1. Germline loops: CDR1 MNHNS, CDR2 SASEGT. The CDR3 consists of 14 residues. After removal of 5 bases from V and 2 bases from J, the junction contained 1 base not matched to a gene.